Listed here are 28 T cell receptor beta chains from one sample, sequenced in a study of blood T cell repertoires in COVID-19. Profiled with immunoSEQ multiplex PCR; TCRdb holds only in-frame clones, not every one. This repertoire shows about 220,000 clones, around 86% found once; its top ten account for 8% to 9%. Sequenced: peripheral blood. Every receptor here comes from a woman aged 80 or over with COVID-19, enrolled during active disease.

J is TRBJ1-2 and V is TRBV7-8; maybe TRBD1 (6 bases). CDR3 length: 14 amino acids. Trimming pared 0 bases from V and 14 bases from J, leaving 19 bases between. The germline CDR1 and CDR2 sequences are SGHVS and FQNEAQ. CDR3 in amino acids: CASSLASRGQSPTF. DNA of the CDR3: TGTGCCAGCAGCTTAGCCTCACGAGGACAGTCCCCGACCTTC.

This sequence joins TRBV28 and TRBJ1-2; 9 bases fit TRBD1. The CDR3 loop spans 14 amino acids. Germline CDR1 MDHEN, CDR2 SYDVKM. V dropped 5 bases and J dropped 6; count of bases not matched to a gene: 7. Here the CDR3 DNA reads TGTGCCAGCAGTCGAACAGGGGGCAGGAATGGCTACACCTTC. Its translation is CASSRTGGRNGYTF.

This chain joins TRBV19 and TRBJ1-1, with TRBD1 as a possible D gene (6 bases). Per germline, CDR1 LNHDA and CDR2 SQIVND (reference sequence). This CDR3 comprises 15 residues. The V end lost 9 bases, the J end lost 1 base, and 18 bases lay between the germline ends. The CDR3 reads CASRRPPGQNTEAFF. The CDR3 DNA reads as TGTGCCAGCCGGAGGCCACCGGGACAGAACACTGAAGCTTTCTTT.

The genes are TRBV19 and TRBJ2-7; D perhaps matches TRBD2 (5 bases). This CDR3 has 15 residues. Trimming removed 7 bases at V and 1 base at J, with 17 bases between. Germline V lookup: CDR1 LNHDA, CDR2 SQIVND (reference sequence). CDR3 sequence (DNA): TGTGCCAGTAAAGGGTCAAGCGGCCGATCCTACGAGCAGTACTTC. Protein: CASKGSSGRSYEQYF.

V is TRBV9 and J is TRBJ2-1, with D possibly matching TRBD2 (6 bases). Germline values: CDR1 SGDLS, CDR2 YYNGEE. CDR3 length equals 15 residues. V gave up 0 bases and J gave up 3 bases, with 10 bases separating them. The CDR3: CASSVDGGNYNEQFF. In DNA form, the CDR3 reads TGTGCCAGCAGCGTAGACGGAGGGAACTACAATGAGCAGTTCTTC. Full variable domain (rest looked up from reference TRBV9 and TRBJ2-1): DSGVTQTPKHLITATGQRVTLRCSPRSGDLSVYWYQQSLDQGLQFLIQYYNGEERAKGNILERFSAQQFPDLHSELNLSSLELGDSALYFCASSVDGGNYNEQFFGPGTRLTVL.

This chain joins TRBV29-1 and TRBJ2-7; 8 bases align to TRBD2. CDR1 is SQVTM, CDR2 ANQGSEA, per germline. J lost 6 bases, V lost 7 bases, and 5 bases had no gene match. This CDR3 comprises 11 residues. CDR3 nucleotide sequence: TGCAGCGGGGGACTAGAAGGCGAGCAGTACTTC. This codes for CSGGLEGEQYF.

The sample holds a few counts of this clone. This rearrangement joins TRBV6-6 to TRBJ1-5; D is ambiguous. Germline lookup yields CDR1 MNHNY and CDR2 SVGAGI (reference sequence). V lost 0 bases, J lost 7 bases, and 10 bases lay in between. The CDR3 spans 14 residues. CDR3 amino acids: CASSYSPARQPQHF. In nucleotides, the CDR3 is TGTGCCAGCAGTTACTCGCCGGCTAGGCAGCCCCAGCATTTT.

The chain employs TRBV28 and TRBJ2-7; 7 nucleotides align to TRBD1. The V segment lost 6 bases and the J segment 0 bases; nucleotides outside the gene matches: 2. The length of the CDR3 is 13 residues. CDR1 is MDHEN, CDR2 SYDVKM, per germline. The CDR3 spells CASSAGGSYEQYF. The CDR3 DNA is TGTGCCAGCAGCGCAGGGGGCTCCTACGAGCAGTACTTC.

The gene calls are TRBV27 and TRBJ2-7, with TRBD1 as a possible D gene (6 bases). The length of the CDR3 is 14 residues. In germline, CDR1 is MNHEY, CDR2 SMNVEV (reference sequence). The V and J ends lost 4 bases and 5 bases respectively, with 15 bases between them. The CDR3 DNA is TGTGCCAGCAGTTACGGCAGGGGTAGGAACGAGCAGTACTTC. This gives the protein CASSYGRGRNEQYF.

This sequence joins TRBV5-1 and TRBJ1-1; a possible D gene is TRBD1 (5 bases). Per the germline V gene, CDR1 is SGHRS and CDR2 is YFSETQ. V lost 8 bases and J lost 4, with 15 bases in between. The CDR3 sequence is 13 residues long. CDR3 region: CASRSGWRTEAFF. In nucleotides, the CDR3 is TGCGCCAGTAGATCAGGGTGGCGCACTGAAGCTTTCTTT.

CDR3 DNA: TGCAGCGTTGAACGTGGAAACACCATATATTTT. This sequence encodes CSVERGNTIYF. The J gene is TRBJ1-3, the V gene TRBV29-1; D remains unclear. The CDR3 is made up of 11 amino acids. The V and J ends lost 2 bases and 3 bases respectively, with 2 bases between them. Germline V gene sequence: CDR1 SQVTM, CDR2 ANQGSEA. The whole variable domain, remainder taken from reference TRBV29-1 and TRBJ1-3, is SAVISQKPSRDICQRGTSLTIQCQVDSQVTMMFWYRQQPGQSLTLIATANQGSEATYESGFVIDKFPISRPNLTFSTLTVSNMSPEDSSIYLCSVERGNTIYFGEGSWLTVV.

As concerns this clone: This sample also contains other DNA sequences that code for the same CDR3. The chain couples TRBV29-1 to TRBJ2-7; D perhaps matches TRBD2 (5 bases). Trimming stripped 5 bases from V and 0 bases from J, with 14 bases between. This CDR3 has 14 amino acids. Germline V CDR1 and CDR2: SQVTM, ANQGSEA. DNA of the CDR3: TGCAGCGTTATACTAGGACGGAGCTCCTACGAGCAGTACTTC. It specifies CSVILGRSSYEQYF.

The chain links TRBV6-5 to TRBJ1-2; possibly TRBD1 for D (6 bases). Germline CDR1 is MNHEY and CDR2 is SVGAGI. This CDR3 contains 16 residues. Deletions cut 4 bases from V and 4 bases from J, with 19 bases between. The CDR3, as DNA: TGTGCCAGCAGTTTAGAGGTGGGGGCATGGACCTATGGCTACACCTTC. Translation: CASSLEVGAWTYGYTF.

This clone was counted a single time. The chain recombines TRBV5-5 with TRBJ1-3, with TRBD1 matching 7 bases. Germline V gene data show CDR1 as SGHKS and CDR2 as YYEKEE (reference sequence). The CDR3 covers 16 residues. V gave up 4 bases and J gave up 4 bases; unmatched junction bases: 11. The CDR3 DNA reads TGTGCCAGCAGCCCCTATTCTACAGGGGTCGGAAACACCATATATTTT. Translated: CASSPYSTGVGNTIYF.

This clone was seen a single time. CDR3 DNA sequence: TGTGCCAGCAGCTTAGGTGTCAAACAGGGTAACGTAGAGACCCAGTACTTC. Translated: CASSLGVKQGNVETQYF. This chain joins TRBV7-6 and TRBJ2-5; maybe TRBD1 (6 bases). Germline loops: CDR1 SGHVS, CDR2 FNYEAQ. This CDR3 is built from 17 residues. Trimming stripped 1 base from V and 4 bases from J, with 19 bases between.

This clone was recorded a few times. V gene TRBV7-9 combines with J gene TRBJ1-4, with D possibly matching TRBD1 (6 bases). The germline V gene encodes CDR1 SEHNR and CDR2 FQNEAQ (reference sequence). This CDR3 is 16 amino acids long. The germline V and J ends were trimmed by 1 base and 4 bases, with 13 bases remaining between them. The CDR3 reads CASSLVGGVLNEKLFF. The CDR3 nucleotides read TGTGCCAGCAGCTTAGTTGGGGGCGTCCTTAATGAAAAACTGTTTTTT.

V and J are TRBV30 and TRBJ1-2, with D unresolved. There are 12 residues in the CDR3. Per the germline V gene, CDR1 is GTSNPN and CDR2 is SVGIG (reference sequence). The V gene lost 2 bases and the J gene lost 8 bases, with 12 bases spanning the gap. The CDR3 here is CAWSIGEEGYTF. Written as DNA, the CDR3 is TGTGCCTGGAGTATCGGGGAGGAGGGCTACACCTTC.

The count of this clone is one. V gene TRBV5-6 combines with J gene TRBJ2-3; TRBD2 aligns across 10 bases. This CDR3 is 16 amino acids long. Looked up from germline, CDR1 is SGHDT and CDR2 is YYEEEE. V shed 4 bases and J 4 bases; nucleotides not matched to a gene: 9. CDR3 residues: CASSPAGAGGADTQYF. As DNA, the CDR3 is TGTGCCAGCAGCCCGGCGGGAGCGGGGGGGGCAGATACGCAGTATTTT.

This CDR3 reads CASSRSRFQETQYF. CDR3 coding DNA: TGTGCCAGCAGTCGTAGCCGGTTCCAAGAGACCCAGTACTTC. The chain links TRBV28 to TRBJ2-5; no reliable D call. The CDR3 is 14 residues long. Trimming took 5 bases from V and 1 from J, leaving 11 bases between them. Looked up from germline, CDR1 is MDHEN and CDR2 is SYDVKM.

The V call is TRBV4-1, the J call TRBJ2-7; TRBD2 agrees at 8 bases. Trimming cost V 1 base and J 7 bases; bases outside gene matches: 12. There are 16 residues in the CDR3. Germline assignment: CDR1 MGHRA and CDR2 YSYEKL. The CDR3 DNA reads TGCGCCAGCAGCCAAGTCTTAGCGGGGCAAACCAGGGAGCAGTACTTC. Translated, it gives CASSQVLAGQTREQYF.

The CDR3 coding sequence is TGTGCCAGCAAGCCTTCAAGCTCCTACAATGAGCAGTTCTTC. Its translation: CASKPSSSYNEQFF. The chain joins TRBV2 to TRBJ2-1; no clear D. Between the trimmed V and J ends, which lost 7 bases and 0 bases, there was a span of 10 bases. The CDR3 runs 14 residues. CDR1 SNHLY and CDR2 FYNNEI come from the germline V gene.

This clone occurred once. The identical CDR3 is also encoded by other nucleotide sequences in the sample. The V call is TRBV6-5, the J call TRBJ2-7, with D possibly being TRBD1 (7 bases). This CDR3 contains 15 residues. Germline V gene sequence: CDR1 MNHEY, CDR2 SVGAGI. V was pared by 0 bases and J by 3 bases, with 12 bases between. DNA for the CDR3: TGTGCCAGCAGTTACTCTGGCCAGGGGGGCTACGAGCAGTACTTC. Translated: CASSYSGQGGYEQYF.

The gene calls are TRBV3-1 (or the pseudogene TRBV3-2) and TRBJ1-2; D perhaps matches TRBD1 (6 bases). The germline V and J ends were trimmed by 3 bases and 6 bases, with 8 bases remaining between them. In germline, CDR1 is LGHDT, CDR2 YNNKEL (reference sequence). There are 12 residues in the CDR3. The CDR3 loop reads CASSHKGDGYTF. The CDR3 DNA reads TGTGCCAGCAGCCATAAGGGGGATGGCTACACCTTC.

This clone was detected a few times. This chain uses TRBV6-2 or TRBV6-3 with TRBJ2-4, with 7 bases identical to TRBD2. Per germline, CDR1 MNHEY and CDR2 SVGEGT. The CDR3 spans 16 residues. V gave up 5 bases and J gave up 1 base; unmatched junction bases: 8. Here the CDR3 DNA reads TGTGCCAGCAGTCGTGGACTAGATACGGCCAAAAACATTCAGTACTTC. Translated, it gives CASSRGLDTAKNIQYF.

CDR3 sequence: CASRGLVKSLEQYF. For the CDR3, the DNA is TGTGCCAGCAGGGGGCTAGTAAAGTCCCTCGAGCAGTACTTC. The chain carries TRBV6-5 and TRBJ2-7, with D tentatively TRBD1 (5 bases). The V end lost 6 bases, the J end lost 6 bases, and 18 bases lay between the germline ends. Germline V gives CDR1 MNHEY, CDR2 SVGAGI. The length of the CDR3 is 14 residues.

The CDR3 loop reads CASSRGTGSNQPQHF. The CDR3 DNA reads TGCGCCAGCAGCAGGGGTACAGGGTCCAATCAGCCCCAGCATTTT. The rearrangement links TRBV5-1 to TRBJ1-5, with D possibly TRBD1 on 6 matching bases. The CDR3 has 15 residues. V was cut by 4 bases and J by 3 bases, with 14 bases left in between. The V gene's germline CDR1 is SGHRS and CDR2 YFSETQ.

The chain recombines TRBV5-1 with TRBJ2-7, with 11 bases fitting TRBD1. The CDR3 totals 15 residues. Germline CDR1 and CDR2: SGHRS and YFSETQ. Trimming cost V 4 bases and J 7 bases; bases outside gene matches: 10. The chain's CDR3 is CASSPGTGGREEQYF. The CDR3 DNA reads TGCGCCAGCAGCCCAGGGACAGGGGGGCGAGAGGAGCAGTACTTC.

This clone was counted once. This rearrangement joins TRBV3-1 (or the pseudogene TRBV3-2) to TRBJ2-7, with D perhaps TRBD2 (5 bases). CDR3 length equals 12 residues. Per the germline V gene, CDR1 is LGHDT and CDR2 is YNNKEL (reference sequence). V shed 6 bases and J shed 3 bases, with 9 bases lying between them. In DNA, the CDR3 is TGTGCCAGCAGTCTTACTAGCTACGAGCAGTACTTC. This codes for CASSLTSYEQYF.